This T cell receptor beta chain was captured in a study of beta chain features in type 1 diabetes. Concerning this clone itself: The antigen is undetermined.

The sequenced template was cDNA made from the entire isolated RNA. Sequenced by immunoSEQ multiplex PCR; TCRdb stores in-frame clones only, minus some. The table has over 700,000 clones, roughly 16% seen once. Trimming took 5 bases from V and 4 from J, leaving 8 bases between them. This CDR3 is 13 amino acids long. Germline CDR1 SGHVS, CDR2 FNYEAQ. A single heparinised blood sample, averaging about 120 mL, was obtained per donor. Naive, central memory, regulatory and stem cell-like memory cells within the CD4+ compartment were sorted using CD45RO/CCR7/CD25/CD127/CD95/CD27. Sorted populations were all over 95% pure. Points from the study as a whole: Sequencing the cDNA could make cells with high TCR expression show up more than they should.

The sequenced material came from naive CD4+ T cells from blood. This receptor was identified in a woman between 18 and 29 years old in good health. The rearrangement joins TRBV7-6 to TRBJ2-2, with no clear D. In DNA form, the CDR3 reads TGTGCCAGCAGCCCTGTGGGCACCGGGGAGCTGTTTTTT. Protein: CASSPVGTGELFF.